Listed below are T cell receptor beta chains from one sample, sequenced in a study of identical twins. MiXCR was run by TCRdb on the 5' RACE reads, yielding one entry per CDR3 protein. The table includes 550,000 to 700,000 distinct CDR3 sequences, about 20% detected once. Separately, the same data were catalogued under a study of T cells expressing NK-cell markers.

Specimen: PBMCs. The receptors originated from a woman between 18 and 30 years old in good health. CDR3s include the opening cysteine and the closing phenylalanine or tryptophan. Each record gives: CDR3 DNA, CDR3 protein, V gene, clone size, D gene, J gene. A D gene is named only where the DNA matches it firmly. Some rows mark clone size as missing; the rest say once, few, many or name a class of expanded clone.

TGTGCCACCAGCAGCGCGGGGTCTGGGGCCAACGTCCTGACTTTC	CATSSAGSGANVLTF	TRBV15	few	-	TRBJ2-6
TGTGCCTGCAGTTACTCGGGGGAAACCGGGGAGCTGTTTTTT	CACSYSGETGELFF	TRBV6-5	-	-	TRBJ2-2
TGTGCCAGCAGTGCAATAGGGAACGAGCAGTACTTC	CASSAIGNEQYF	TRBV2	-	-	TRBJ2-7
TGTGCCAGCAGCTTGTCTTGGGGCACACATTACAATGAGCAGTTCTTC	CASSLSWGTHYNEQFF	TRBV5-5	few	-	TRBJ2-1
TGCGCCAGCAGCTCGGGACAGGGAGGGAACACTGAAGCTTTCTTT	CASSSGQGGNTEAFF	TRBV5-1	many	TRBD1	TRBJ1-1
TGTGCCAGCAGCTCTCCTCACAGGGCGGGGGGATATGGCTACACCTTC	CASSSPHRAGGYGYTF	TRBV7-9	few	-	TRBJ1-2
TGTGCCTGGAGTGTCAGTGGGGCAGATACGCAGTATTTT	CAWSVSGADTQYF	TRBV30	once	-	TRBJ2-3
TGCGCCAGCAGCTCCAGGGACTCGCCCTACAATGAGCAGTTCTTC	CASSSRDSPYNEQFF	TRBV5-1	-	-	TRBJ2-1
TGTGCCAGCAGTCCCCGACCGACTAGCGGGTATTCCTACGAGCAGTACTTC	CASSPRPTSGYSYEQYF	TRBV6-2/TRBV6-3	few	TRBD2	TRBJ2-7
TGTGCCAGCAGTCAACAGGCTAGCGCGGCCTCCTACGAGCAGTACTTC	CASSQQASAASYEQYF	TRBV11-2	-	-	TRBJ2-7
TGCGCCAGCAGCTTGGAAGCACATTCACCCCTCCACTTT	CASSLEAHSPLHF	TRBV5-1	-	-	TRBJ1-6
TGCAGTGCTAGAGATGGCAGGGCCACTACACGGTACTTC	CSARDGRATTRYF	TRBV20-1	-	-	TRBJ2-7
TGTGCCAGCAGCTCCGGGACTAGTAGCACCGGGGAGCTGTTTTTT	CASSSGTSSTGELFF	TRBV5-5	many	TRBD2	TRBJ2-2
TGCAGTGCTAGAGATTGGGTTGGCACTGAAGCTTTCTTT	CSARDWVGTEAFF	TRBV20-1	many	-	TRBJ1-1
TGCAGCGTTGTTCGGCCAGGGGCCGGTACGCAGTATTTT	CSVVRPGAGTQYF	TRBV29-1	-	-	TRBJ2-3
TGCAGTGTCCCCGACCTGGAAAGAGGCTACACCTTC	CSVPDLERGYTF	TRBV20-1	-	-	TRBJ1-2
TGTGCCAGCAGTGAAGCGCGGGGGACCTCTGGAAACACCATATATTTT	CASSEARGTSGNTIYF	TRBV6-1	-	-	TRBJ1-3
TGTGCCAGCAGTTACTCGATCAGGGCCACCGGGGAGCTGTTTTTT	CASSYSIRATGELFF	TRBV6-5	-	-	TRBJ2-2
TGTGCCACCTTACAGGGTGGGGACTATGGCTACACCTTC	CATLQGGDYGYTF	TRBV10-3	-	-	TRBJ1-2
TGCAGTGCTAGAATCCGGACTCCTGAGCAGTTCTTC	CSARIRTPEQFF	TRBV20-1	few	-	TRBJ2-1
TGTGCCAGCAGGTTACAGGGCCCGTCGGAAGCTTTCTTT	CASRLQGPSEAFF	TRBV6-2/TRBV6-3	-	-	TRBJ1-1
TGTGCCAGCAGTACGGTAGTGGCCAAAAACATTCAGTACTTC	CASSTVVAKNIQYF	TRBV28	few	-	TRBJ2-4
TGTGCCAGCAGCTTAGTTCAAGGGGGATTCTCACCCCTCCACTTT	CASSLVQGGFSPLHF	TRBV7-9	-	-	TRBJ1-6
TGCGCCAGCAGCTTGGGCAGTTCTGGAGAGACCCAGTACTTC	CASSLGSSGETQYF	TRBV5-1	-	-	TRBJ2-5
TGTGCCAGCAGTTCGGCCCGACAGGGTGAAGCTTTCTTT	CASSSARQGEAFF	TRBV6-6	-	TRBD1	TRBJ1-1
TGTGCCATGAGCTCGGGACTTCGGGATACGCAGTATTTT	CAMSSGLRDTQYF	TRBV5-5	-	-	TRBJ2-3
TGTGCCACCAGCAGAGGCTCGTTCAGGGGCGTCGGGGAGCTGTTTTTT	CATSRGSFRGVGELFF	TRBV15	-	-	TRBJ2-2
TGTGCCAGCTCACAGACCGCCGAGGATTCACCCCTCCACTTT	CASSQTAEDSPLHF	TRBV18	-	-	TRBJ1-6
TGCAGTGCTAGATCCGGGACTAGCGGGGTCTCCTACGAGCAGTACTTC	CSARSGTSGVSYEQYF	TRBV20-1	few	TRBD2	TRBJ2-7
TGCAGTGCTAGAGATATGGAGGGTTTCTACGAGCAGTACTTC	CSARDMEGFYEQYF	TRBV20-1	-	-	TRBJ2-7
TGTGCCAGCAGCTCTTGGACAGGTGGGGCAGAGACCCAGTACTTC	CASSSWTGGAETQYF	TRBV7-6	few	TRBD1	TRBJ2-5
TGCAGTGCTAGAGATCGAGGGAGGTCCCAAGAGACCCAGTACTTC	CSARDRGRSQETQYF	TRBV20-1	few	-	TRBJ2-5
TGCAGCGCCGCGGACAGGGGCCTTAGCGAGCAGTACTTC	CSAADRGLSEQYF	TRBV29-1	-	TRBD1	TRBJ2-7
TGTGCCAGCAGCGCAAGAGCCTGGAACACTGAAGCTTTCTTT	CASSARAWNTEAFF	TRBV9	few	-	TRBJ1-1
TGTGCCAGCAGCTTAAGTCGGGCAGGGGCTGGGGCCAACGTCCTGACTTTC	CASSLSRAGAGANVLTF	TRBV11-3	-	-	TRBJ2-6
TGTGCCAGCAGCTTAATGACAGGGGGCGCTTACAATGAGCAGTTCTTC	CASSLMTGGAYNEQFF	TRBV11-3	few	TRBD1	TRBJ2-1
TGCAGCGGCTCAGGGAGGACTGAAGCTTTCTTT	CSGSGRTEAFF	TRBV29-1	few	-	TRBJ1-1
TGCAGTGCTAGAACCCGGGCCGGGAGAGATACTGAAGCTTTCTTT	CSARTRAGRDTEAFF	TRBV20-1	-	-	TRBJ1-1
TGTGCCAGCAGCGTAGGGCCATCCTACAATGAGCAGTTCTTC	CASSVGPSYNEQFF	TRBV9	-	-	TRBJ2-1
TGTGCCAGCACCGCCCGGTACTGGGGCCCTGAAGCTTTCTTT	CASTARYWGPEAFF	TRBV6-1	-	-	TRBJ1-1
TGTGCCAGCAGCTTAAGGCAGGGGGCAATTGGGAACACTGAAGCTTTCTTT	CASSLRQGAIGNTEAFF	TRBV7-6	few	TRBD1	TRBJ1-1
TGCAGTGCTAGACGCCCTAGCGGGAGGGATAACAATGAGCAGTTCTTC	CSARRPSGRDNNEQFF	TRBV20-1	many	TRBD2	TRBJ2-1
TGCGCCAGCAGCCAAGATGGGGAAAGTACAGATACGCAGTATTTT	CASSQDGESTDTQYF	TRBV4-3	few	-	TRBJ2-3
TGTGCCACCGGGGGAGGGGCCAACGTCCTGACTTTC	CATGGGANVLTF	TRBV15	few	-	TRBJ2-6
TGCAGTGCTAGGTGGGAGGGGGCGAACAATCAGCCCCAGCATTTT	CSARWEGANNQPQHF	TRBV20-1	few	TRBD1	TRBJ1-5
TGCGCCAGCAGCCAAGACGCACAGGGGGGAGATACGCAGTATTTT	CASSQDAQGGDTQYF	TRBV4-3	-	TRBD1	TRBJ2-3
TGCAGTATATCATCCTTCGGGCCGGATACGCAGTATTTT	CSISSFGPDTQYF	TRBV20-1	few	-	TRBJ2-3
TGCAGCACCAACCGTATGGGCACAGATACGCAGTATTTT	CSTNRMGTDTQYF	TRBV20-1	many	-	TRBJ2-3
TGTGCCAGCAGTCCGGGACCTGGGGAGCAGTACTTC	CASSPGPGEQYF	TRBV6-6	-	-	TRBJ2-7
TGTGCCAGCAGCTTGTTTTGGGAGCTCCAAGAGACCCAGTACTTC	CASSLFWELQETQYF	TRBV5-6	-	-	TRBJ2-5
TGTGCCAGCAGCAAAGACAGGATTTATGGCTACGAGCAGTACTTC	CASSKDRIYGYEQYF	TRBV7-2	-	-	TRBJ2-7